This T cell receptor beta chain is drawn from a study of T cells after yellow fever vaccination. It was through 5'RACE template switching that TCR cDNA was made, with a universal primer site and UMIs added. TCRdb re-derived calls from the 5' RACE reads in MiXCR, one entry per CDR3 protein. The profile covers around 250,000 distinct CDR3 sequences, with about 7% appearing a single time and approximately 0.85% taken by the ten largest. The study, taken as a whole, reports: Post-booster samples contained most primary-vaccination clones (roughly 96% CD4, about 90% CD8). A limited proportion of clonotypes was detected within both the CD4 and CD8 compartments.

This clonotype was recorded many times. Antigen unknown. This clonotype was obtained from a young man who received the YFV17D yellow fever vaccine. Sequences were derived from CD4+ T cells sorted from PBMCs, sampled 15 days after the yellow fever booster vaccination.

The CDR3 DNA is TGTGCCAGCAGTTCGGACGGGGGGACCCAGTACTTC. Translating gives CASSSDGGTQYF. The chain is built from TRBV12-3 or TRBV12-4 and TRBJ2-5; a possible D gene is TRBD2 (6 bases). The ends were cut back, 4 bases at V and 7 bases at J, with 10 bases in the middle. The CDR3 spans 12 residues.